This T cell receptor beta chain was documented in a study of cytomegalovirus exposure and HLA in healthy donors. Findings of the study overall: In a later analysis, V- and J-gene trimming of beta chains associated with a DCLRE1C missense variant, replicated independently. A later analysis showed TCR association rates differing by HLA locus, peaking at DRB1 and lowest at HLA-C. While the bulk of TCR sequences proved rare, some public TCRs turned up in many donors. As a later analysis revealed, most CMV-associated TCR beta chains appeared HLA-restricted.

This clone appeared once. Its antigen is not known. Germline CDR1 reads SSHAT; CDR2 reads FNYEAQ (reference sequence). CDR3 length equals 15 residues. PCR involved 60 Vbeta and 13 Jbeta primers. Clones were read by immunoSEQ multiplex PCR, and TCRdb kept only the in-frame ones, dropping some. The sample comprises roughly 100,000 clones, under 85% of which are singletons, and roughly 8.6% rests with the top ten. The sequencing input was PBMCs. The chain uses TRBV7-7 and TRBJ2-5, with TRBD2 identical over 7 bases. The closer fit of TRBJ2-7 to the DNA end suggests the J call may be wrong. The TCR comes from a woman between 40 and 55 years old in good health and CMV-seropositive. This chain's CDR3 is CASSSGLTNYYEQYF. Written as DNA, the CDR3 is TGTGCCAGCAGCTCGGGACTAACTAACTACTACGAGCAGTACTTC.